These 12 T cell receptor beta chains originate from one sample sequenced in a study. Tregs were sorted as CD4+CD25+CD127-/low cells. Using its own MiXCR run on the 5' RACE reads, TCRdb lists one record per CDR3 protein. The table shows 35,000 to 55,000 distinct CDR3 sequences, with over 20% occurring only once. Material: Tregs sorted from a lymph node. The receptors were sampled from a female donor with breast cancer.

There are many counts of this clonotype. The rearrangement joins TRBV4-2 to TRBJ2-2; 9 nucleotides align to TRBD2. Germline values: CDR1 LGHNA, CDR2 YNFKEQ. The CDR3 covers 16 residues. With V trimmed by 1 base and J by 6 bases, 6 bases remained unmatched. CDR3 sequence: CASSQGLAGNAGELFF. The CDR3 DNA sequence: TGTGCCAGCAGCCAAGGCCTAGCGGGAAATGCCGGGGAGCTGTTTTTT.

Details on this clonotype: The conserved final phenylalanine or tryptophan is absent from the CDR3, which likely points to a read error. DNA for the CDR3: TGCGCCAGCAGCTCAACATCCGGGACAGGGGAAGGCTACACCTTA. Its protein product is CASSSTSGTGEGYTL. This chain connects TRBV5-1 to TRBJ1-2, with 10 bases identical to TRBD1. In germline, CDR1 is SGHRS, CDR2 YFSETQ. The CDR3 runs 15 residues. J gave up 8 bases and V 3 bases, and 10 bases lay outside the gene matches.

A few counts support this clonotype. The chain recombines TRBV7-9 with TRBJ2-2; D is undetermined. Germline loops: CDR1 SEHNR, CDR2 FQNEAQ (reference sequence). Trimming took off 5 bases at V and 4 bases at J, with 5 bases between the two ends. The CDR3 is made up of 12 amino acids. The CDR3 DNA sequence: TGTGCCAGCAGCCCAACCACCGGGGAGCTGTTTTTT. Translation gives CASSPTTGELFF. The variable domain in full, completed from reference TRBV7-9 and TRBJ2-2, reads DTGVSQNPRHKITKRGQNVTFRCDPISEHNRLYWYRQTLGQGPEFLTYFQNEAQLEKSRLLSDRFSAERPKGSFSTLEIQRTEQGDSAMYLCASSPTTGELFFGEGSRLTVL.

This clonotype has a handful of counts. The chain has TRBV7-2 and TRBJ1-1, with D perhaps TRBD1 (6 bases). V lost 5 bases and J lost 5, with 18 bases in between. Germline assignment: CDR1 SGHTA and CDR2 FQGNSA. The CDR3 spans 15 residues. The CDR3, as DNA: TGTGCCAGCAGCCCACTCAGGGGAGGGGGAACTGAAGCTTTCTTT. Its protein is CASSPLRGGGTEAFF. Looking up the rest from reference TRBV7-2 and TRBJ1-1 gives the full variable domain: GAGVSQSPSNKVTEKGKDVELRCDPISGHTALYWYRQSLGQGLEFLIYFQGNSAPDKSGLPSDRFSAERTGGSVSTLTIQRTQQEDSAVYLCASSPLRGGGTEAFFGQGTRLTVV.

This clonotype is medium-sized by share. In DNA, the CDR3 is TGTGCCAGCAGCCGACGGGGACTGGCGCGGGTCAATGAGCAGTTCTTC. It translates to CASSRRGLARVNEQFF. This rearrangement joins TRBV7-9 to TRBJ2-1, with D maybe TRBD2 (6 bases). Germline CDR1 SEHNR, CDR2 FQNEAQ (reference sequence). Trimming cost V 5 bases and J 6 bases, with 20 bases left between them. The CDR3 extends over 16 amino acids.

In its sample, this clonotype was seen a few times. The chain combines TRBV5-1 with TRBJ1-1; 7 nucleotides match TRBD1. The germline V gene encodes CDR1 SGHRS and CDR2 YFSETQ. The CDR3 is 14 amino acids. V shed 4 bases and J 5 bases; nucleotides not matched to a gene: 8. CDR3 in DNA: TGCGCCAGCAGCGGAGACAGGGTCGGTACTGAAGCTTTCTTT. Amino acids: CASSGDRVGTEAFF.

Ten or more counts support this clonotype. The genes are TRBV20-1 and TRBJ2-6, with D maybe TRBD2 (5 bases). This CDR3 is 14 amino acids long. Trimming pared 3 bases from V and 1 base from J, leaving 7 bases between. Germline V lookup: CDR1 DFQATT, CDR2 SNEGSKA (reference sequence). This CDR3 is CSASSGSGANVLTF. CDR3 DNA: TGCAGTGCTAGCTCGGGGTCTGGGGCCAACGTCCTGACTTTC.

This clonotype was picked up one time. The chain links TRBV11-1 to TRBJ2-7; perhaps TRBD1 as D (6 bases). Per the germline V gene, CDR1 is SGHAT and CDR2 is FQDESV (reference sequence). The CDR3 is 14 amino acids. Trimming shortened V by 5 bases and J by 4 bases, and 15 bases separated the two germline ends. The CDR3 nucleotides are TGTGCCAGCAGCCCTGAGACAGGAGATTACGAGCAGTACTTC. It encodes CASSPETGDYEQYF.

This clonotype has just a few counts. V usage is TRBV29-1 and J usage is TRBJ1-4, with D perhaps matching TRBD1 (5 bases). The CDR3 is 16 amino acids. Trimming shortened V by 0 bases and J by 6 bases, and 17 bases separated the two germline ends. Germline values: CDR1 SQVTM, CDR2 ANQGSEA. CDR3 region: CSVEDFSDSTHEKLFF. CDR3 in DNA: TGCAGCGTTGAAGATTTTAGCGACAGCACCCATGAAAAACTGTTTTTT.

The gene calls are TRBV27 and TRBJ2-3; tentative D call: TRBD1 (5 bases). The CDR3 spans 13 residues. From germline, CDR1 is MNHEY and CDR2 SMNVEV (reference sequence). Trimming left V 6 bases short and J 1 base short, with 8 bases between. CDR3 sequence: CASRLQGTDTQYF. The CDR3 DNA follows: TGTGCCAGCAGGTTACAGGGCACAGATACGCAGTATTTT.

This clonotype was observed a few times. V gene TRBV6-5 combines with J gene TRBJ1-5; D remains unclear. CDR3 length equals 13 residues. V was clipped by 5 bases and J by 1 base, with 6 bases between them. Germline V gene lookup returns CDR1 MNHEY and CDR2 SVGAGI. CDR3 in DNA: TGTGCCAGCAGTATAGGGAGCAATCAGCCCCAGCATTTT. Its translation: CASSIGSNQPQHF.

This clonotype was detected ten times or more. The chain employs TRBV29-1 and TRBJ2-1; 10 nucleotides align to TRBD1. This CDR3 spans 16 amino acids. In germline, CDR1 is SQVTM, CDR2 ANQGSEA. J was trimmed by 2 bases and V by 0 bases; bases with no gene match: 4. CDR3 protein: CSVEDWDRGTYNEQFF. CDR3 coding DNA: TGCAGCGTTGAAGACTGGGACAGGGGAACCTACAATGAGCAGTTCTTC.